The entry below gives a single T cell receptor (beta chain) sequence along with its context. Its specificity is not known. The sample contains more than one DNA sequence encoding this CDR3. This specimen belongs to a study of OX40 agonist ivuxolimab in advanced cancers. Study information: While on treatment, patients had intravenous ivuxolimab at 0.01 to 10 mg/kg every 2 weeks. Patients treated during dose escalation were battling hepatocellular carcinoma, melanoma, renal cell or head and neck cancer.

CDR3 size: 14 residues. The germline V and J ends were trimmed by 2 bases and 2 bases, with 7 bases remaining between them. Germline V gene data show CDR1 as SGDLS and CDR2 as YYNGEE. With autoimmune disease history or systemic immunosuppression, patients were excluded. General study points: Clonal expansion among partial responders at 0.1-3.0 mg/kg ranked near the lowest.

The method was immunoSEQ multiplex PCR; TCRdb's version includes in-frame clones alone and lacks a portion of them. Here the sample spans around 69,000 clones, 85% to 90% being singletons. Specimen: CD4+ or CD8+ T cells sorted from blood, collected in a trial of the OX40 agonist ivuxolimab. The TCR sequence derives from an adult with an advanced solid tumor such as melanoma, head and neck, liver or kidney cancer. The chain uses TRBV9 and TRBJ1-4; D ambiguous. The CDR3 bases are TGTGCCAGCAGCGTGGGCGGGACTAATGAAAAACTGTTTTTT. Its protein is CASSVGGTNEKLFF.